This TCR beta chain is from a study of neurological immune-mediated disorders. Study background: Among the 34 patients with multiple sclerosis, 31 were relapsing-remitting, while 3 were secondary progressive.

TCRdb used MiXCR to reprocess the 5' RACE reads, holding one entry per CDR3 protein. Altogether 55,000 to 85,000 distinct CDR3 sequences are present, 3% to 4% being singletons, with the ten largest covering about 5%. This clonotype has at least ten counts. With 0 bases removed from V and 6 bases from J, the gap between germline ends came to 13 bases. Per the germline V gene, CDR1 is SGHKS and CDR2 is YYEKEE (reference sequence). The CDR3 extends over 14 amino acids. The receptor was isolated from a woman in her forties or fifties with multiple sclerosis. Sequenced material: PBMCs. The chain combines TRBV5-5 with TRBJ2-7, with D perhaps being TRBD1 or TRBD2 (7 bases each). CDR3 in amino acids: CASSLGQGGVEQYF. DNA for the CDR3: TGTGCCAGCAGCTTGGGACAGGGAGGGGTCGAGCAGTACTTC.